This TCR beta chain stems from a study of early T cells in non-severe SARS-CoV-2 infection. With V trimmed by 5 bases and J by 8 bases, 14 bases remained unmatched. The CDR3 is 18 residues long. CDR1 and CDR2 (germline): SGHTA, FQGNSA. This clonotype was recorded many times. TCRdb reprocessed the 5' RACE reads via MiXCR and lists one record per CDR3 protein. The data hold over 55,000 distinct CDR3 sequences, with about 9.1% observed a single time. The clonotype originates from an adult who was a healthcare worker with PCR-confirmed SARS-CoV-2 infection or an uninfected control (not recorded which). Sequencing was done on a sample of whole blood. This sequence joins TRBV7-2 and TRBJ2-1; TRBD2 matches 14 bases. Here the CDR3 reads CASSTFGGGLAGADEQFF. The CDR3 DNA is TGTGCCAGCAGCACGTTTGGGGGGGGACTAGCGGGAGCCGATGAGCAGTTCTTC.